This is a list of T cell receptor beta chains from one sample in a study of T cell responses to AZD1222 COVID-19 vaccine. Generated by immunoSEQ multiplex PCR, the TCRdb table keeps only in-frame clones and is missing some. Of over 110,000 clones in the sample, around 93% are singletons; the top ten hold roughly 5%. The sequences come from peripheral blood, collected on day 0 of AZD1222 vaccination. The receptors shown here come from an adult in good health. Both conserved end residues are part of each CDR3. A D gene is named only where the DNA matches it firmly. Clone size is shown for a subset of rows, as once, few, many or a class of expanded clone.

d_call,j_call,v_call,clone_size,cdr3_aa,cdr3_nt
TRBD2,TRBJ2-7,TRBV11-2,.,CASTWTSGYEQYF,TGTGCCAGCACCTGGACTAGCGGCTACGAGCAGTACTTC
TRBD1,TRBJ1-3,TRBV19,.,CASSSRTGRRAGNTIYF,TGTGCCAGTAGTTCACGGACAGGGCGTCGCGCTGGAAACACCATATATTTT
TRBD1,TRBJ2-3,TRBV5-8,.,CASSWPGQGTDTQYF,TGTGCCAGCAGCTGGCCGGGACAGGGGACAGATACGCAGTATTTT
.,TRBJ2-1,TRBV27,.,CASRAGGYNEQFF,TGTGCCAGCAGGGCAGGGGGGTACAATGAGCAGTTCTTC
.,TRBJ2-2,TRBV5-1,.,CASSLWGPVTGELFF,TGCGCCAGCAGCTTGTGGGGGCCGGTCACCGGGGAGCTGTTTTTT
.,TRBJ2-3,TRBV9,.,CASSPHLGNTDTQYF,TGTGCCAGCAGCCCGCACTTGGGAAACACAGATACGCAGTATTTT
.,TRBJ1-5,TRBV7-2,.,CASSLEYSVINQPQHF,TGTGCCAGCAGCTTAGAGTATAGCGTCATCAATCAGCCCCAGCATTTT
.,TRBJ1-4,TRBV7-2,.,CASSLQGRATNEKLFF,TGTGCCAGCAGCTTGCAGGGGAGGGCAACTAATGAAAAACTGTTTTTT
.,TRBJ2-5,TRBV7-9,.,CASSLNRGPGETQYF,TGTGCCAGCAGCCTCAACCGGGGGCCGGGGGAGACCCAGTACTTC
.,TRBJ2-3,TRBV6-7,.,CASTLTEGPDTQYF,TGTGCCAGCACGCTGACTGAGGGCCCAGATACGCAGTATTTT
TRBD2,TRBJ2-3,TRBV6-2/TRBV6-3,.,CASSLLGGVTDTQYF,TGTGCCAGCAGCCTTCTGGGGGGGGTCACAGATACGCAGTATTTT
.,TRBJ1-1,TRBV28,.,CASSLGRPVTEAFF,TGTGCCAGCAGTTTGGGCAGACCTGTCACTGAAGCTTTCTTT
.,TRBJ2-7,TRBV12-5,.,CASGLLTTNFEQYF,TGTGCTAGTGGTTTGCTGACGACTAATTTCGAGCAGTACTTC
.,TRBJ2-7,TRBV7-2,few,CASSLIGQPNYEQYF,TGTGCCAGCAGCTTAATTGGACAGCCGAACTACGAGCAGTACTTC
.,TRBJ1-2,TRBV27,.,CASRGSGWYGYTF,TGTGCCAGCAGGGGGTCAGGGTGGTATGGCTACACCTTC
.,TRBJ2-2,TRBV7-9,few,CASSFPGRDAGELFF,TGTGCCAGCAGCTTTCCCGGTCGGGATGCGGGGGAGCTGTTTTTT
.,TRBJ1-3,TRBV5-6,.,CASSLDPDIPSGNTIYF,TGTGCCAGCAGCTTGGATCCGGACATCCCCTCTGGAAACACCATATATTTT
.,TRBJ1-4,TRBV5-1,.,CASSADDSAEKLFF,TGCGCCAGCAGCGCGGACGACTCGGCCGAAAAACTGTTTTTT
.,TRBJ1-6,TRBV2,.,CASSEQELVNSPLHF,TGTGCCAGCAGTGAACAGGAGCTCGTGAATTCACCCCTCCACTTT
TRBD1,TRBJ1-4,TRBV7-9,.,CASSSGQGVQRGEKLFF,TGTGCCAGCAGCTCGGGACAGGGGGTTCAACGAGGTGAAAAACTGTTTTTT
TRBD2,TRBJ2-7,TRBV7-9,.,CASSRLGGDSYEQYF,TGTGCCAGCAGCAGACTTGGGGGGGACTCCTACGAGCAGTACTTC
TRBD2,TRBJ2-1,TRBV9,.,CASSVVLAGGHEQFF,TGTGCCAGCAGCGTAGTCCTAGCGGGGGGGCATGAGCAGTTCTTC
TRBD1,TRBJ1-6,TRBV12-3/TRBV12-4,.,CASSETGKSPLHF,TGTGCCAGCAGTGAGACAGGGAAGTCACCCCTCCACTTT
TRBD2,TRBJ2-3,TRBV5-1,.,CASSSGLAGGASTDTQYF,TGCGCCAGCAGCTCGGGACTAGCGGGAGGTGCTAGCACAGATACGCAGTATTTT
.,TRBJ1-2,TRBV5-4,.,CASSPPGTPYGYTF,TGTGCCAGCAGCCCCCCAGGGACTCCGTATGGCTACACCTTC
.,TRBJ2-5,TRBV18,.,CASTSGPETQYF,TGTGCCAGCACCTCGGGACCAGAGACCCAGTACTTC
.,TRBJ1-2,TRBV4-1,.,CASSQRDSYGYTF,TGCGCCAGCAGCCAAAGGGATTCCTATGGCTACACCTTC
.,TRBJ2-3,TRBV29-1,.,CSVESGDTQYF,TGCAGCGTTGAATCTGGTGATACGCAGTATTTT
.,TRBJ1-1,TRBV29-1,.,CSGGLPNTEAFF,TGCAGCGGGGGACTGCCGAACACTGAAGCTTTCTTT
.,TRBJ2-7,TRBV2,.,CASSEVGGLSGEQYF,TGTGCCAGCAGTGAAGTGGGGGGGCTTTCGGGCGAGCAGTACTTC
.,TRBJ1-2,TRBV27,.,CASRYREGLYGYTF,TGTGCCAGCCGTTACAGGGAGGGGCTCTATGGCTACACCTTC
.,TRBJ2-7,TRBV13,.,CASSLSTQGAYEQYF,TGTGCCAGCAGCTTATCTACCCAAGGAGCCTACGAGCAGTACTTC
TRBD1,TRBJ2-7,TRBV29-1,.,CSVIDVQGIGAYEQYF,TGCAGCGTTATAGACGTACAGGGGATAGGGGCCTACGAGCAGTACTTC
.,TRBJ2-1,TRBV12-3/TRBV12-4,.,CASSLWAYEQFF,TGTGCCAGCAGTCTATGGGCTTATGAGCAGTTCTTC
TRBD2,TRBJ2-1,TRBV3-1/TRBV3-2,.,CASSQVPFGGLAGGSSYNEQFF,TGTGCCAGCAGCCAAGTCCCCTTCGGGGGACTAGCGGGAGGGAGCTCCTACAATGAGCAGTTCTTC
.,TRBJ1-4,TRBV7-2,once,CASRLDGTTNEKLFF,TGTGCCAGCAGACTGGACGGCACAACTAATGAAAAACTGTTTTTT
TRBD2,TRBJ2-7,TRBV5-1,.,CASTVTSGGYEQYF,TGCGCCAGCACCGTGACTAGCGGGGGGTACGAGCAGTACTTC
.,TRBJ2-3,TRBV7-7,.,CASSITRQDTQYF,TGTGCCAGCAGCATAACGCGCCAAGATACGCAGTATTTT
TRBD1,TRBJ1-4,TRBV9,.,CASSPSGDRGEKLFF,TGTGCCAGCAGCCCGTCCGGAGACAGGGGTGAAAAACTGTTTTTT
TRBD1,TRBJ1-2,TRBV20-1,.,CSASADRGYDGYTF,TGCAGTGCTAGTGCGGACAGGGGGTATGATGGCTACACCTTC
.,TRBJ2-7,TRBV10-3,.,CAVTGSGDEQYF,TGTGCCGTCACAGGGAGCGGCGACGAGCAGTACTTC
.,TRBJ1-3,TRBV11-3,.,CASSGQGAGNTIYF,TGTGCCAGCAGCGGGCAGGGAGCCGGAAACACCATATATTTT
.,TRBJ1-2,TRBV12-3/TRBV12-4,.,CASSLGGNGYTF,TGTGCCAGCAGTTTAGGGGGAAATGGCTACACCTTC
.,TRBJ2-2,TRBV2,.,CASSDLSNTGELFF,TGTGCCAGCAGTGACCTTTCGAACACCGGGGAGCTGTTTTTT
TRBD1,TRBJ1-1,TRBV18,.,CASSTKQGSTEAFF,TGTGCCAGCTCAACCAAACAGGGGAGTACTGAAGCTTTCTTT
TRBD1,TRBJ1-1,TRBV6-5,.,CASSTTGTEAFF,TGTGCCAGCAGTACGACAGGGACTGAAGCTTTCTTT
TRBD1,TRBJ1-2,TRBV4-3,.,CASSRETGDLFYGYTF,TGCGCCAGCAGCCGGGAGACAGGGGATCTTTTTTATGGCTACACCTTC
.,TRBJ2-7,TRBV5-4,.,CASSPETGVISEQYF,TGTGCCAGCAGCCCGGAAACGGGAGTAATTAGCGAGCAGTACTTC
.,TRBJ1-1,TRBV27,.,CASFTTGLNTEAFF,TGTGCCAGCTTTACAACGGGCCTGAACACTGAAGCTTTCTTT
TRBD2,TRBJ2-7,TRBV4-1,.,CASSQAVSGRDYEQYF,TGCGCCAGCAGCCAAGCGGTAAGCGGGAGGGACTACGAGCAGTACTTC
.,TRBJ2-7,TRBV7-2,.,CASSFRASSEQYF,TGTGCCAGCAGCTTCAGGGCTTCCAGCGAGCAGTACTTC
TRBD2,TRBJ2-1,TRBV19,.,CASSTPRAGVYNEQFF,TGTGCCAGTAGTACCCCCCGGGCGGGAGTCTACAATGAGCAGTTCTTC
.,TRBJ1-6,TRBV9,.,CASSVNPDMVNSPLHF,TGTGCCAGCAGCGTAAATCCCGATATGGTTAATTCACCCCTCCACTTT
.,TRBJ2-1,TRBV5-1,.,CASSQDGTINEQFF,TGCGCCAGCAGCCAGGATGGGACCATCAATGAGCAGTTCTTC
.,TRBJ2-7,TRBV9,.,CASSVVPDSYEQYF,TGTGCCAGCAGCGTAGTGCCGGACTCCTACGAGCAGTACTTC